The 19 T cell receptor beta chains below all came from one sample that was sequenced in a study of STAT3 mutations in large granular lymphocyte leukemia. General study results and limits: In T-cell large granular lymphocyte leukemia, about half of patients showed multiple immunodominant subclonotypes.

Antigens for these TCRs are unknown. TCRdb's copy holds only in-frame clones and misses some; the assay was immunoSEQ multiplex PCR. The table records some 27,000 clones, 70% to 80% of them present only once. Material for sequencing was peripheral blood mononuclear cells. These TCRs come from a woman aged 45-59 years with T-cell large granular lymphocyte leukemia. Some clones in this sample may be carry-over from other donors' samples.

This chain links TRBV27 with TRBJ2-1, with 9 bases matching TRBD1. Germline V gene data show CDR1 as MNHEY and CDR2 as SMNVEV (reference sequence). This CDR3 has 15 amino acids. The J segment lost 7 bases and the V segment lost 2 bases, leaving 6 bases of the junction unmatched. CDR3 amino acids: CASSLGGTGRNEQFF. CDR3 coding DNA: TGTGCCAGCAGTTTAGGCGGGACAGGGAGAAATGAGCAGTTCTTC.

This chain links TRBV5-4 with TRBJ2-7; 9 nucleotides line up with TRBD1. Looked up from germline, CDR1 is SGHNT and CDR2 is YYREEE (reference sequence). The J segment lost 3 bases and the V segment lost 4 bases, leaving 5 bases of the junction unmatched. CDR3 size: 14 residues. The CDR3, as DNA: TGTGCCAGCAGCAGAGGACAGGGGTTCTACGAGCAGTACTTC. As protein: CASSRGQGFYEQYF.

This rearrangement joins TRBV19 to TRBJ2-5, with 11 bases that match TRBD2. The CDR3 is made up of 16 amino acids. Looked up from germline, CDR1 is LNHDA and CDR2 is SQIVND (reference sequence). The junction had 6 bases not matched to a gene; V was cut back by 1 base and J by 5 bases. The CDR3 coding sequence is TGTGCCAGTAGTATAGTAGCTAGCGGGAGGTCGGAGACCCAGTACTTC. Residues: CASSIVASGRSETQYF.

The chain combines TRBV5-1 with TRBJ2-2; 10 bases match TRBD2. CDR3 length: 15 residues. Germline CDR1 and CDR2: SGHRS and YFSETQ. J was trimmed by 5 bases and V by 0 bases; bases with no gene match: 1. The CDR3 region has the DNA TGCGCCAGCAGCTTGGAACTAGCGGGGACCGGGGAGCTGTTTTTT. It is translated as CASSLELAGTGELFF.

In this sample, this clone is medium-sized. The V and J genes are TRBV4-3 and TRBJ2-7; D possibly uses TRBD1 or TRBD2 (6 bases each). The V end lost 3 bases, the J end lost 7 bases, and 16 bases lay between the germline ends. Germline V gives CDR1 LGHNA, CDR2 YSLEER. The CDR3 has 14 amino acids. The CDR3: CASSQQGTSREQYF. DNA for the CDR3: TGCGCCAGCAGCCAGCAGGGGACTTCGAGGGAGCAGTACTTC.

The J gene is TRBJ2-1, the V gene TRBV7-9; 9 nucleotides match TRBD2. The CDR3 loop spans 17 amino acids. Trimming cost V 5 bases and J 9 bases; bases outside gene matches: 17. The V gene's germline CDR1 is SEHNR and CDR2 FQNEAQ (reference sequence). The CDR3 nucleotides read TGTGCCAGCAGCCCACAGGCCGTGGCGGGAGGGCCGAGTGAGCAGTTCTTC. Translated: CASSPQAVAGGPSEQFF.

The J gene is TRBJ2-3, the V gene TRBV7-9; 14 bases are a match to TRBD2. V dropped 5 bases and J dropped 4; count of bases not matched to a gene: 2. The germline V gene has CDR1 SEHNR and CDR2 FQNEAQ (reference sequence). CDR3 length: 15 amino acids. The CDR3: CASSPTSGRADTQYF. Written as DNA, the CDR3 is TGTGCCAGCAGCCCGACTAGCGGGAGGGCAGATACGCAGTATTTT.

This chain uses TRBV5-5 with TRBJ2-7; D unresolved. Per the germline V gene, CDR1 is SGHKS and CDR2 is YYEKEE (reference sequence). V dropped 2 bases and J dropped 3 bases, with 9 bases sitting between them. The CDR3 runs 13 residues. The CDR3 sequence: CASSFQRRYEQYF. The CDR3 nucleotides read TGTGCCAGCAGCTTTCAACGTCGCTACGAGCAGTACTTC.

This clone was recorded only once. The chain carries TRBV27 and TRBJ2-2, with D hard to call. Trimming cost V 2 bases and J 5 bases, with 21 bases left between them. This CDR3 has 18 amino acids. Per germline, CDR1 MNHEY and CDR2 SMNVEV (reference sequence). In DNA form, the CDR3 reads TGTGCCAGCAGTTTACTCCGCAGCTCCCGAAGGTTTACCGGGGAGCTGTTTTTT. Its translation is CASSLLRSSRRFTGELFF.

The rearrangement uses TRBV7-2 and TRBJ2-7; TRBD2 matches at 7 bases. The CDR3 runs 15 residues. Germline V gene data show CDR1 as SGHTA and CDR2 as FQGNSA. After removal of 4 bases from V and 3 bases from J, the junction contained 9 bases not matched to a gene. In DNA, the CDR3 is TGTGCCAGCAGCTCCCGGGGAGGGTATCTCTACGAGCAGTACTTC. Protein sequence: CASSSRGGYLYEQYF. The entire variable domain, with the rest obtained from reference TRBV7-2 and TRBJ2-7, is as follows: GAGVSQSPSNKVTEKGKDVELRCDPISGHTALYWYRQSLGQGLEFLIYFQGNSAPDKSGLPSDRFSAERTGGSVSTLTIQRTQQEDSAVYLCASSSRGGYLYEQYFGPGTRLTVT.

The V call is TRBV30, the J call TRBJ1-2, with D perhaps TRBD1 (6 bases). The CDR3 has 13 residues. Looked up from germline, CDR1 is GTSNPN and CDR2 is SVGIG (reference sequence). The V and J ends lost 4 bases and 8 bases respectively, with 17 bases between them. The CDR3 coding sequence is TGTGCCTGGACTCAATTACAGGGTCCGGGCTACACCTTC. Amino acid sequence: CAWTQLQGPGYTF.

The chain's CDR3 is CASTEGPDYEQYF. The DNA of the CDR3 is TGTGCCAGCACCGAAGGACCCGACTACGAGCAGTACTTC. This chain links TRBV7-2 with TRBJ2-7; D unresolved. The CDR3 sequence is 13 residues long. Germline V CDR1 and CDR2: SGHTA, FQGNSA. The V end lost 7 bases, the J end lost 3 bases, and 13 bases lay between the germline ends.

This clone is labeled as medium-sized. The gene calls are TRBV27 and TRBJ2-3, with D possibly being TRBD1 (6 bases). Germline V gene sequence: CDR1 MNHEY, CDR2 SMNVEV (reference sequence). There are 16 residues in the CDR3. V lost 2 bases to trimming and J lost 4 bases, with 16 bases between them. CDR3 loop: CASSLNLGQRSDTQYF. CDR3 bases: TGTGCCAGCAGTTTAAATTTAGGACAGCGGTCAGATACGCAGTATTTT.

The rearrangement joins TRBV18 to TRBJ1-5; TRBD1 is a possible D gene (5 bases). Trimming cost V 0 bases and J 3 bases, with 18 bases left between them. The CDR3 has 18 amino acids. Germline V CDR1 and CDR2: KGHSH, LQKENI. CDR3 loop: CASSPPLLGDSLNQPQHF. In DNA, the CDR3 is TGTGCCAGCTCACCACCGCTTCTAGGAGACAGCCTCAATCAGCCCCAGCATTTT.

V is TRBV7-2 and J is TRBJ2-3; possibly TRBD2 for D (5 bases). The germline CDR1 and CDR2 sequences are SGHTA and FQGNSA. The ends were cut back, 3 bases at V and 0 bases at J, with 10 bases in the middle. CDR3 size: 15 residues. The CDR3 sequence: CASSFWSGSTDTQYF. The CDR3 nucleotides are TGTGCCAGCAGCTTTTGGAGCGGTAGCACAGATACGCAGTATTTT.

The chain links TRBV18 to TRBJ1-1, with D uncertain. V shed 6 bases and J shed 2 bases, with 10 bases lying between them. The CDR3 is 13 residues long. Germline CDR1 is KGHSH and CDR2 is LQKENI. CDR3 DNA sequence: TGTGCCAGCTCGCGTGCGGGCAACACTGAAGCTTTCTTT. It translates to CASSRAGNTEAFF.

V is TRBV6-6 and J is TRBJ1-2, with D perhaps TRBD1 (6 bases). Germline CDR1 MNHNY, CDR2 SVGAGI (reference sequence). Deletions cut 2 bases from V and 4 bases from J, with 17 bases between. The CDR3 contains 16 residues. Written as DNA, the CDR3 is TGTGCCAGCAGTTACACAGGGAGCGGGGGTAGCTATGGCTACACCTTC. Protein: CASSYTGSGGSYGYTF.

The chain joins TRBV18 to TRBJ1-1; D may be TRBD1 (5 bases). Between the trimmed V and J ends, which lost 2 bases and 3 bases, there was a span of 10 bases. The germline CDR1 and CDR2 sequences are KGHSH and LQKENI. CDR3 size: 14 residues. The CDR3 loop is CASSPDPRDTEAFF. The CDR3 DNA is TGTGCCAGCTCACCAGACCCCAGGGACACTGAAGCTTTCTTT.

V gene TRBV29-1 combines with J gene TRBJ2-1; 9 positions agree with TRBD1. The CDR3 consists of 14 residues. The J segment lost 9 bases and the V segment lost 1 base, leaving 7 bases of the junction unmatched. CDR1 and CDR2 (germline): SQVTM, ANQGSEA. As DNA, the CDR3 is TGCAGCGTTGAAGGGGGACAGGGCGGTATTGAGCAGTTCTTC. Amino acid sequence: CSVEGGQGGIEQFF.